This entry lists 25 T cell receptor beta chains sequenced from one sample in a study. TCRdb re-derived calls from the RT-PCR reads in MiXCR, one entry per CDR3 protein. The sample lists about 680,000 distinct CDR3 sequences; 14% were seen once. The sequenced material came from memory CD4+ T cells from blood. These receptors originate from a female donor in good health, serving as a healthy control.

This clonotype appeared many times. This rearrangement joins TRBV20-1 to TRBJ1-1; no reliable D call. In germline, CDR1 is DFQATT, CDR2 SNEGSKA (reference sequence). The CDR3 runs to 12 residues. V lost 6 bases and J lost 4, with 12 bases in between. The CDR3 nucleotides read TGCAGTGCAACCAGGTGGTCCACTGAAGCTTTCTTT. Translating it yields CSATRWSTEAFF.

In its sample, this clonotype was seen many times. The chain combines TRBV4-2 with TRBJ2-1; D call uncertain. This CDR3 spans 15 amino acids. Trimming shortened V by 0 bases and J by 1 base, and 7 bases separated the two germline ends. Germline V gives CDR1 LGHNA, CDR2 YNFKEQ. The DNA of the CDR3 is TGTGCCAGCAGCCAAGAAAAAAAGTCCTACAATGAGCAGTTCTTC. Translating gives CASSQEKKSYNEQFF.

This clonotype was recorded many times. The V call is TRBV28, the J call TRBJ1-2; D possibly corresponds to TRBD1 (6 bases). V was shortened by 4 bases and J by 2 bases, with 14 bases between the two germline ends. This CDR3 comprises 15 residues. Germline V CDR1 and CDR2: MDHEN, SYDVKM. CDR3 sequence: CASSYYDRRNYGYTF. In DNA, the CDR3 is TGTGCCAGCAGTTATTACGACAGGCGGAACTATGGCTACACCTTC.

This clonotype was picked up a small number of times. This chain connects TRBV15 to TRBJ2-5, with D perhaps TRBD2 (6 bases). Deletions cut 5 bases from V and 1 base from J, with 14 bases between. Germline V gives CDR1 LNHNV, CDR2 YYDKDF (reference sequence). The CDR3 has 15 amino acids. CDR3 amino acids: CATSLVGSGQETQYF. As DNA, the CDR3 is TGTGCCACCAGCTTGGTAGGTAGCGGCCAAGAGACCCAGTACTTC.

This rearrangement joins TRBV7-9 to TRBJ1-2; D call uncertain. The CDR3 is 14 residues long. Germline V gives CDR1 SEHNR, CDR2 FQNEAQ (reference sequence). V was pared by 4 bases and J by 8 bases, with 17 bases between. CDR3 in DNA: TGTGCCAGCAGCTCGGGGTTAGGGTCCCGGGGCTACACCTTC. This gives the protein CASSSGLGSRGYTF.

This clonotype was counted between two and nine times. This sequence joins TRBV12-3 or TRBV12-4 and TRBJ1-1, with 8 bases matching TRBD1. This CDR3 contains 13 residues. V lost 3 bases, J lost 7 bases, and 4 bases stayed unmatched. In DNA form, the CDR3 reads TGTGCCAGCAGTTTTGACAGGGGCGTTGAAGCTTTCTTT. This sequence encodes CASSFDRGVEAFF.

The table lists this clonotype with a few counts. The CDR3 spells CASSADIYNSPLHF. CDR3 nucleotide sequence: TGTGCCAGCAGCGCCGACATCTACAATTCACCCCTCCACTTT. The chain is built from TRBV11-2 and TRBJ1-6; D not certain. The CDR3 runs 14 residues. Germline CDR1 SGHAT, CDR2 FQNNGV. V lost 5 bases, J lost 7 bases, and 12 bases lay in between. The variable domain in full, completed from reference TRBV11-2 and TRBJ1-6, reads EAGVAQSPRYKIIEKRQSVAFWCNPISGHATLYWYQQILGQGPKLLIQFQNNGVVDDSQLPKDRFSAERLKGVDSTLKIQPAKLEDSAVYLCASSADIYNSPLHFGNGTRLTVT.

This clonotype was seen a handful of times. The chain combines TRBV6-6 with TRBJ1-2; 8 nucleotides match TRBD1. There are 15 residues in the CDR3. Germline V gene data show CDR1 as MNHNY and CDR2 as SVGAGI (reference sequence). The V gene end was trimmed by 5 bases and the J gene end by 2 bases; junction bases not matched to a gene: 7. DNA for the CDR3: TGTGCCAGCAGTCCCGACAGGGGTGCCAACTATGGCTACACCTTC. As protein: CASSPDRGANYGYTF.

The rearrangement uses TRBV29-1 and TRBJ2-1; D is possibly TRBD1 or TRBD2 (5 bases each). CDR3 length: 16 residues. V was shortened by 7 bases and J by 0 bases, with 19 bases between the two germline ends. CDR1 SQVTM and CDR2 ANQGSEA come from the germline V gene. The CDR3 DNA sequence: TGCAGCGCAGTCCGGGACCCTCGGTACTCCTACAATGAGCAGTTCTTC. This encodes CSAVRDPRYSYNEQFF.

The chain uses TRBV11-3 and TRBJ2-3; D unresolved. Trimming stripped 5 bases from V and 3 bases from J, with 15 bases between. The CDR3 runs to 15 residues. The germline V gene encodes CDR1 SGHNT and CDR2 YENEEA. CDR3 residues: CASSTGPSQTDTQYF. The CDR3 DNA reads as TGTGCCAGCAGCACCGGGCCATCCCAAACAGATACGCAGTATTTT.

This clonotype occurred a few times. V usage is TRBV7-9 and J usage is TRBJ2-2, with 10 positions matching TRBD2. J lost 6 bases, V lost 4 bases, and 5 bases had no gene match. CDR1 is SEHNR, CDR2 FQNEAQ, per germline (reference sequence). CDR3 size: 15 residues. CDR3 sequence reads: CASSSSGGGPGELFF. In nucleotides, the CDR3 is TGTGCCAGCAGCTCTAGCGGGGGAGGGCCCGGGGAGCTGTTTTTT.

The rearrangement uses TRBV2 and TRBJ1-5; D unclear. V was cut by 4 bases and J by 1 base, with 5 bases left in between. CDR3 size: 13 residues. CDR1 and CDR2 from the germline V gene are SNHLY and FYNNEI. CDR3 sequence: CASSGMSNQPQHF. CDR3 nucleotides: TGTGCCAGCAGTGGGATGAGCAATCAGCCCCAGCATTTT.

V usage is TRBV18 and J usage is TRBJ2-5; 10 nucleotides align to TRBD2. This CDR3 is 16 amino acids long. CDR1 is KGHSH and CDR2 is LQKENI in the germline V gene. V lost 0 bases to trimming and J lost 4 bases; unmatched junction nucleotides: 5. The CDR3 sequence: CASSPPPSGRAETQYF. The CDR3 nucleotides read TGTGCCAGCTCACCACCCCCTAGCGGGAGAGCAGAGACCCAGTACTTC.

This clonotype was seen many times. The chain's CDR3 is CSGRRGGELFF. CDR3 coding DNA: TGCAGTGGGCGCAGGGGCGGGGAGCTGTTTTTT. This chain joins TRBV20-1 and TRBJ2-2; the D gene is possibly TRBD1 (6 bases). The CDR3 runs 11 residues. V gave up 7 bases and J gave up 7 bases, with 10 bases separating them. From germline, CDR1 is DFQATT and CDR2 SNEGSKA (reference sequence).

The chain employs TRBV18 and TRBJ2-7; D tentatively reads TRBD1 or TRBD2 (5 bases each). There are 14 residues in the CDR3. Germline CDR1 is KGHSH and CDR2 is LQKENI. Trimming took 5 bases from V and 9 from J, leaving 20 bases between them. The CDR3 DNA is TGTGCCAGCTCAGAATCCGGGACCCAAAGCGGGCAGTACTTC. It specifies CASSESGTQSGQYF.

This clonotype was counted a few times. The chain couples TRBV7-2 to TRBJ1-5, with D hard to call. The CDR3 is 12 amino acids. Germline-derived CDR1 and CDR2 are SGHTA and FQGNSA. The V and J ends lost 5 bases and 7 bases respectively, with 9 bases between them. CDR3 loop: CASSLDSQPQHF. CDR3 DNA sequence: TGTGCCAGCAGCCTCGATAGCCAGCCCCAGCATTTT.

This clonotype was counted a few times. The V and J genes are TRBV11-2 and TRBJ1-1; D gene uncertain. The V end was cut by 5 bases, the J end by 1 base, with 8 bases between. The CDR3 has 13 residues. The germline CDR1 and CDR2 sequences are SGHAT and FQNNGV. The CDR3 loop is CASSPTANTEAFF. The DNA for the CDR3 is TGTGCCAGCAGCCCGACGGCGAACACTGAAGCTTTCTTT.

This clonotype appeared many times. The V gene is TRBV28, the J gene TRBJ2-1, with TRBD1 identical over 9 bases. The CDR3 runs 15 residues. Trimming took 4 bases from V and 3 from J; bases not matched to a gene: 4. The V gene's germline CDR1 is MDHEN and CDR2 SYDVKM. The CDR3 region is CASSYGTGYYNEQFF. In nucleotides, the CDR3 is TGTGCCAGCAGTTACGGGACAGGGTACTACAATGAGCAGTTCTTC.

The rearrangement uses TRBV27 and TRBJ2-5; D gene uncertain. Germline loops: CDR1 MNHEY, CDR2 SMNVEV (reference sequence). CDR3 size: 13 residues. The ends were cut back, 7 bases at V and 3 bases at J, with 12 bases in the middle. DNA for the CDR3: TGTGCCAGCAACTCCATGGATAAAGAGACCCAGTACTTC. Its translation: CASNSMDKETQYF.

V is TRBV7-9 and J is TRBJ2-7; possibly TRBD2 for D (5 bases). CDR3 length: 12 residues. Germline values: CDR1 SEHNR, CDR2 FQNEAQ (reference sequence). Trimming removed 7 bases from V and 6 bases from J, with 13 bases in between. Here the CDR3 DNA reads TGTGCCAGCACCCCTGAGGGCACCGAGCAGTACTTC. Encoded protein: CASTPEGTEQYF.

There are many counts of this clonotype. J is TRBJ2-7 and V is TRBV9, with 8 bases matching TRBD1. Germline CDR1 is SGDLS and CDR2 is YYNGEE. The CDR3 consists of 17 residues. The trim removed 2 bases at V and 5 bases at J, leaving 15 bases unmatched. The CDR3 sequence: CASSVNIDRGAGNEQYF. The CDR3 DNA is TGTGCCAGCAGCGTTAACATAGACAGGGGAGCTGGGAACGAGCAGTACTTC.

The V call is TRBV18, the J call TRBJ1-1; D ambiguous. Germline assignment: CDR1 KGHSH and CDR2 LQKENI. This CDR3 has 14 residues. Deletions cut 3 bases from V and 10 bases from J, with 18 bases between. Here the CDR3 reads CASSPTQDQVGAFF. The DNA for the CDR3 is TGTGCCAGCTCACCTACCCAAGATCAGGTTGGAGCTTTCTTT.

This clonotype was recorded many times. The chain is built from TRBV10-3 and TRBJ2-5; tentative D call: TRBD1 (5 bases). V lost 5 bases and J lost 2, with 9 bases in between. This CDR3 spans 13 amino acids. Germline lookup yields CDR1 ENHRY and CDR2 SYGVKD. The CDR3 DNA is TGTGCCATCAGTAGACAGCAACAAGAGACCCAGTACTTC. This sequence encodes CAISRQQQETQYF.

Ten or more counts support this clonotype. This rearrangement joins TRBV27 to TRBJ2-3, with D perhaps TRBD2 (5 bases). Trimming stripped 5 bases from V and 6 bases from J, with 15 bases between. Germline V gene lookup returns CDR1 MNHEY and CDR2 SMNVEV (reference sequence). The CDR3 is 14 residues long. The CDR3 DNA follows: TGTGCCAGCAGTGCCCGCGGAGGCGGGGATACGCAGTATTTT. It specifies CASSARGGGDTQYF.

CDR3 coding DNA: TGTGCCAGCAGTTACGAGAATAGAAACACCGGGGAGCTGTTTTTT. Its protein is CASSYENRNTGELFF. The chain joins TRBV6-6 to TRBJ2-2; D is uncertain. V gave up 2 bases and J gave up 2 bases, with 9 bases separating them. CDR1 and CDR2 from the germline V gene are MNHNY and SVGAGI (reference sequence). The CDR3 length is 15 residues.